The T cell receptor beta chain described here comes from a study of blood T cells in healthy people across ages (dated by TCRdb to the mid-2010s). With respect to the entire study: Template switching captured roughly one uniquely barcoded TCR beta cDNA molecule per two T cells in model experiments. Using deep sequencing normalized with unique cDNA molecular identifiers, the study measured how TCR beta repertoire diversity changes with age. Two additional independent replicas of 1 million unique cDNA reads from the same blood draw were analyzed for two donors (one aged 18 to 30 and one aged 80 or older). To avoid experimental bias, donors of different ages were randomly spread across the sequencing lanes. Donors were grouped into four age groups: young (average roughly 15 years), middle-aged (39), aged (around 56) and long-lived (approximately 82).

Here is what the overall study found, with its caveats: The long-lived group showed more naive CD4+ T cells, fewer expanded clones and increased TCR diversity than the aged group, suggesting age selection. Estimates of total diversity based on one million sequenced T cells were considered lower bounds and underestimates. Observed TCR beta diversity correlated strongly with the percentage of naive T cells measured by flow cytometry. Conclusive comparison of naive and antigen-experienced compartments was prevented by the profiling of bulk unsorted PBMCs. Observed TCR beta diversity per million T cells fell roughly linearly with age, and a significant reduction was already apparent by age around 39. Donor CMV infection status was unknown, potentially confounding age-related changes in expanded clonotypes.

V loses 5 bases of germline sequence and J loses 5 bases, and the interval between the two ends is 18 bases. As encoded in the germline V gene (reference sequence), CDR1 is LNHNV while CDR2 is YYDKDF. Its CDR3 holds 15 amino acids, cysteine through phenylalanine. Only the CDR3 DNA stays, 45 bases, in frame from base 1. The library was prepared using 5' RACE. The sequencer listed for this sample is Illumina HiSeq 2500. A second PCR of roughly 6 to 12 cycles was performed with a sample-barcoded 5' primer and a J-beta primer mix. A unique molecular identifier was introduced onto each TCR beta cDNA molecule by a template-switch 5' adaptor carrying 12 random nucleotides. Each sample yielded at least 3 million CDR3-containing paired-end reads. First-strand cDNA synthesis was performed from all RNA using the Mint cDNA synthesis kit, with priming by a TRBC-specific oligonucleotide. All cDNA was treated with uracil-DNA glycosylase and then went through a first 18-cycle PCR with the universal primers M1SS and BC2_uni_R. Processing in the source paper ran as follows. For normalization, 1 million high-quality reads were randomly selected from each sample, with every read carrying a distinct molecular identifier. Reads sharing molecular identifiers were discarded rather than binned into consensus sequences. MiTCR, with a Q25 quality threshold and the strictest error-elimination algorithm, was used for CDR3 identification, clonotype clustering and error correction. A nonparametric unseen species model using Euler transformation provided a lower-bound estimate of total TCR beta diversity. TCRdb reworked the public reads: Q25 trimming with fastp, MiXCR clone assembly, productive beta chains retained. Duplicate CDR3 protein sequences are folded into a single record with the most common DNA and genes. TCRdb, not the authors, supplied the V and J calls. Across this sample there are about 780,000 distinct CDR3 sequences, with more than 35% seen only once. The top ten clones comprise around 18% of the sample.

Systemically healthy Caucasian individuals from Russia, 39 in total and aged about 6 to 90 years, were included as donors. Each donor gave about 9.2 milliliters of peripheral blood, drawn into EDTA-treated Vacutainer tubes. Ficoll-Paque density-gradient centrifugation was used to isolate PBMCs, with at least 6 million obtained per sample. Total RNA was extracted from PBMCs with Trizol reagent, with at least 6 micrograms obtained per sample. The percentages of naive CD45RAhigh/CD27high T cells were determined by flow cytometry on a PBMC aliquot from every donor. Comments on this clonotype: Its antigen is not yet known. No base qualities exist here, and no much larger clone lies one base off it.

This receptor was taken from a man older than 75 in good health. What was sequenced was blood. Recombination joined TRBV15 with TRBJ2-5; matching of 6 bases hints at TRBD1 as the D gene. This receptor carries the CDR3 CATSAQGYRDETQYF. The DNA sequence reads TGTGCCACCAGCGCCCAGGGGTACAGGGATGAGACCCAGTACTTC.